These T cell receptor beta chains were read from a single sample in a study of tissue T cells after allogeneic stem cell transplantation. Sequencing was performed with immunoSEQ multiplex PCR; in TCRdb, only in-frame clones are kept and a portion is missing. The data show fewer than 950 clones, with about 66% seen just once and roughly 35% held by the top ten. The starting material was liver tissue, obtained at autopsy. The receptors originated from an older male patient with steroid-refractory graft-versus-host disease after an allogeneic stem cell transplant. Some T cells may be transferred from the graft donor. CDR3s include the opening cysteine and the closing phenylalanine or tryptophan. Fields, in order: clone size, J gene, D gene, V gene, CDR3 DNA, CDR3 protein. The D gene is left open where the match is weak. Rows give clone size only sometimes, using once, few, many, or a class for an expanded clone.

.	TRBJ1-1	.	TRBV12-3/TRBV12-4	TGTGCCAGCAGTTTCGTTGCGTCGGGTGAAGCTTTCTTT	CASSFVASGEAFF
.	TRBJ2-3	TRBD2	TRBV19	TGTGCCAGTAGTATCATCGGGGGGAGTCCCACAGATACGCAGTATTTT	CASSIIGGSPTDTQYF
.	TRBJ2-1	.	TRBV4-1	TGCGCCAGCAGCCGCCTTGCTGGAGGTGAGCAGTTCTTC	CASSRLAGGEQFF
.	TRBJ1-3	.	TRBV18	TGTGCCAGCTCACCACGAAAGCTCTCTGGAAACACCATATATTTT	CASSPRKLSGNTIYF
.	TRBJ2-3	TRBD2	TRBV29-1	TGCAGCGTTGAACCTAGCGGGGGGTTCACAGATACGCAGTATTTT	CSVEPSGGFTDTQYF
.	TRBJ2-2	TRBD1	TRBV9	TGTGCCAGCAGCGTTGGGTTGAGGACAGGGGCGAACACCGGGGAGCTGTTTTTT	CASSVGLRTGANTGELFF
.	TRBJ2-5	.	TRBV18	TGTGCCAGCTCACCGCCCGGATCCCTGGAGACCCAGTACTTC	CASSPPGSLETQYF
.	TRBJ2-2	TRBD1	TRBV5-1	TGCGCCAGCAGCTTGGGAAGAGGAACCGGGACAGGGAACACCGGGGAGCTGTTTTTT	CASSLGRGTGTGNTGELFF
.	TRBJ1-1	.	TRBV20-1	TGCAGTGCTAGTGGTGGGGGGAACACTGAAGCTTTCTTT	CSASGGGNTEAFF
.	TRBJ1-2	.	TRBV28	TGTGCCAGCAGCTGGGGCAGGGGTTTATATGGCTACACCTTC	CASSWGRGLYGYTF
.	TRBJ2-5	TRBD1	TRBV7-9	TGTGCCAGCAGCGTTGGGACAGGGAAGGAAGAGACCCAGTACTTC	CASSVGTGKEETQYF
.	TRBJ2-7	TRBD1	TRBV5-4	TGTGCCAGCAGCCAACGTGGACAGGGTTCCTACGAGCAGTACTTC	CASSQRGQGSYEQYF
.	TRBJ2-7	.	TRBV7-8	TGTGCCAGCAGCGCGCGCGGTGGAGGACTACCGCCTTCGGAGGAGCAGTACTTC	CASSARGGGLPPSEEQYF
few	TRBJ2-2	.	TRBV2	TGTGCCAGCAGTCACCACAGGGAGGAGTCCCACACCGGGGAGCTGTTTTTT	CASSHHREESHTGELFF
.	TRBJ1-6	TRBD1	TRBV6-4	TGTGCCAGCAGCGTCGACAGGGATTCACCCCTCCACTTT	CASSVDRDSPLHF
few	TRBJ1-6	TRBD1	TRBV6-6	TGTGCCAGCAGATATGACAGGGTCTCACCCCTCCACTTT	CASRYDRVSPLHF
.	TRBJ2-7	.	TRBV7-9	TGTGCCAGCAGCTTAGAGGTGAGCAGGCGACCCTACGAGCAGTACTTC	CASSLEVSRRPYEQYF
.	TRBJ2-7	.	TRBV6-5	TGTGCCAGCACCCGGGGGGCAATCAACGAGCAGTACTTC	CASTRGAINEQYF
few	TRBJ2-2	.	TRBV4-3	TGCGCCAGCAGCCCTTCGGACGGGGAGCTGTTTTTT	CASSPSDGELFF
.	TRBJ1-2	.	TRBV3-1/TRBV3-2	TGTGCCAGCAGCCAAGGAGGCGTTAACTATGGCTACACCTTC	CASSQGGVNYGYTF
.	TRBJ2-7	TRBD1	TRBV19	TGTGCCAGTAAGTTTCGTCCGGGACAGGGGATTCACGAGCAGTACTTC	CASKFRPGQGIHEQYF
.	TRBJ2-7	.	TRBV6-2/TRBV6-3	TGTGCCAGCAGTTTTGGGACGGCCTCCTACGAGCAGTACTTC	CASSFGTASYEQYF
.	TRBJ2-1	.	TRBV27	TGTGCCAGCAGTCCCCCCGCGGGGCTTAGGGATGAGCAGTTCTTC	CASSPPAGLRDEQFF
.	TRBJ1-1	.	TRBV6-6	TGTGCCAGCAGTTACTCGACAGGGAACACTGAAGCTTTCTTT	CASSYSTGNTEAFF
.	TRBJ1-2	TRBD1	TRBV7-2	TGTGCCAGCAGCTCCTCTGGGACAGGCCGCAATGGCTACACCTTC	CASSSSGTGRNGYTF
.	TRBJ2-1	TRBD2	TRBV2	TGTGCCAGCAGTGTTAGCGGGGGGTCGGGAGATGAGCAGTTCTTC	CASSVSGGSGDEQFF
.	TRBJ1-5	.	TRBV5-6	TGTGCCAGCAGCTTGAACGCCCAGCCCCAGCATTTT	CASSLNAQPQHF
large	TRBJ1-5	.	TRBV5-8	TGTGCCAGCAGCTGGGGTTCATGGGGCAATCAGCCCCAGCATTTT	CASSWGSWGNQPQHF
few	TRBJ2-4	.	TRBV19	TGTGCCAGTAGTATTAGTTCAGCCAAAAACATTCAGTACTTC	CASSISSAKNIQYF
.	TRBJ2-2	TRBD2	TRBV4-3	TGCGCCAGCAGCCCCCTGAGCGGGGCCGACGGAACCGGGGAGCTGTTTTTT	CASSPLSGADGTGELFF
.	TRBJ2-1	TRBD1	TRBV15	TGTGCCACCAGCAGGGACAGGGGGCTTCGGGAGCAGTTCTTC	CATSRDRGLREQFF
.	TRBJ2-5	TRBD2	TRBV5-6	TGTGCCAGCAGCTGGGTGGCCGGGGGGGGCGAGACCCAGTACTTC	CASSWVAGGGETQYF
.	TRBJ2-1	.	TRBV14	TGTGCCAGCAGCCAAGAAGGACTAACGAGACCGTTCTTC	CASSQEGLTRPFF
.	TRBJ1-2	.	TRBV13	TGTGCCAGCAGCTCCCCGACGTGGTACAGAGGAGAACTTAACTATGGCTACACCTTC	CASSSPTWYRGELNYGYTF
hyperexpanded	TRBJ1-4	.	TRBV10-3	TGTGCCATCAGTGACGAGTCCTGGGCGACTAATGAAAAACTGTTTTTT	CAISDESWATNEKLFF
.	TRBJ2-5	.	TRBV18	TGTGCCAGCTCACCCCCAGGGAAACAAGAGACCCAGTACTTC	CASSPPGKQETQYF
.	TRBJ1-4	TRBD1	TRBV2	TGTGCCAGCAGGGACTTCCCGGGACAGGGGAATGAAAAACTGTTTTTT	CASRDFPGQGNEKLFF
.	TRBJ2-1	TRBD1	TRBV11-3	TGTGCCAGCAGTTCACAGGACAGGAGGCATGAGCAGTTCTTC	CASSSQDRRHEQFF
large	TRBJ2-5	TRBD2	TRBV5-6	TGTGCCCGCAGCGTGGGGGCCGGGGGGGGAGAGACCCAGTACTTC	CARSVGAGGGETQYF
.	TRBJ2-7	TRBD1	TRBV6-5	TGTGCCAGCAGTTATCGTCGGACAGGGAGCTACGAGCAGTACTTC	CASSYRRTGSYEQYF
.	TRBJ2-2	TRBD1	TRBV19	TGTGCCAGTACCGGAGCGCTAAGCAGGGGGCTCTCCGGGGAGCTGTTTTTT	CASTGALSRGLSGELFF
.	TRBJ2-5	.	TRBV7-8	TGTGCCAGCAGCTTAGGTGGGACAAGCAAAGAGACCCAGTACTTC	CASSLGGTSKETQYF
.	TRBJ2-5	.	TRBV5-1	TGCGCCAGCAGCTACGACAGAGAGACCCAGTACTTC	CASSYDRETQYF
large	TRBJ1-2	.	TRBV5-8	TGTGCCAGCAGCTTGGGACGTTTACGGTCGGGCTACACCTTC	CASSLGRLRSGYTF
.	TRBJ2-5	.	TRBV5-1	TGCGCCAGCAGTGCTAGCGTCGGGGAGACCCAGTACTTC	CASSASVGETQYF
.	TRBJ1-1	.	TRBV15	TGTGCCACCAGCAGAGAAATCGGGAGGTTGGACACTGAAGCTTTCTTT	CATSREIGRLDTEAFF